The 24 T cell receptor beta chains in this list originate from one sample, sequenced in a study of T cells after posttransplantation cyclophosphamide. Libraries were prepared by immunoSEQ multiplex PCR; TCRdb keeps only in-frame clonotypes and omits some of them. The data show 5,000 to 5,500 clones, with none appearing a single time. Cyclophosphamide on days +3 and +4 followed busulfan-fludarabine conditioning and a marrow graft. Specimen: PBMCs, collected after allogeneic stem cell transplant with posttransplant cyclophosphamide. All receptors come from a female patient younger than 45 who received an allogeneic stem cell transplant from an unrelated donor, was CMV-positive, and had acute and chronic GVHD. These T cells may partly come from the graft donor.

This clone was seen at least ten times. The chain carries TRBV21-1 and TRBJ2-7; the table's D call TRBD2 went unverified against the DNA. TRBV21-1 is recorded as a pseudogene. There are 17 residues in the CDR3. CDR3 nucleotides: TGTGCCAGCAGCACGGTGGAGGGGCCCTATAACTCCTACGAGCAGTACTTC. Encoded protein: CASSTVEGPYNSYEQYF.

In this sample, this clone turned up many times. The chain recombines TRBV27 with TRBJ2-1, with TRBD2 matching over 10 bases. Germline V gene data show CDR1 as MNHEY and CDR2 as SMNVEV (reference sequence). With 4 bases clipped from V and 5 bases from J, the junction kept 8 bases outside the gene matches. The CDR3 has 16 residues. The CDR3 DNA follows: TGTGCCAGCAGTTCCCCGGGGACTAGCGTAGACAATGAGCAGTTCTTC. Translated: CASSSPGTSVDNEQFF.

The rearrangement uses TRBV5-6 and TRBJ2-7, with 7 nucleotides matching TRBD1. V shed 4 bases and J 4 bases; nucleotides not matched to a gene: 5. CDR3 length equals 13 residues. Germline V gene data show CDR1 as SGHDT and CDR2 as YYEEEE. The CDR3: CASSIGQAYEQYF. The DNA for the CDR3 is TGTGCCAGCAGCATCGGACAGGCGTACGAGCAGTACTTC.

This clone was recorded many times. V and J are TRBV10-3 and TRBJ1-5; 7 positions agree with TRBD1. The CDR3 totals 14 residues. J lost 4 bases, V lost 4 bases, and 4 bases had no gene match. Germline CDR1 ENHRY, CDR2 SYGVKD. CDR3 DNA: TGTGCCATCAGTGGGGACAGCGAGAATCAGCCCCAGCATTTT. It specifies CAISGDSENQPQHF.

Ten or more counts support this clone. The chain is built from TRBV6-5 and TRBJ1-2, with unresolved D. The CDR3 is 13 amino acids. Germline-derived CDR1 and CDR2 are MNHEY and SVGAGI. V was trimmed by 5 bases and J by 3 bases, leaving 10 bases between them. CDR3 sequence reads: CASSRFIYYGYTF. As DNA, the CDR3 is TGTGCCAGCAGTCGGTTTATCTACTATGGCTACACCTTC.

This clone was picked up many times. V and J are TRBV6-5 and TRBJ2-7; 10 nucleotides match TRBD2. The CDR3 covers 15 residues. Looked up from germline, CDR1 is MNHEY and CDR2 is SVGAGI. J gave up 2 bases and V 6 bases, and 7 bases lay outside the gene matches. In DNA form, the CDR3 reads TGTGCCAGCAGCCGCTCTAGCGGGAGCCCCTACGAGCAGTACTTC. Translated: CASSRSSGSPYEQYF.

In its sample, this clone was seen many times. The chain uses TRBV2 and TRBJ1-2, with TRBD1 as a possible D gene (6 bases). CDR1 and CDR2 (germline): SNHLY, FYNNEI. V lost 2 bases, J lost 6 bases, and 10 bases lay in between. The CDR3 loop spans 13 amino acids. CDR3 DNA: TGTGCCAGCAGTGAACAGGGGCGGGATGGCTACACCTTC. This codes for CASSEQGRDGYTF.

This chain joins TRBV7-2 and TRBJ2-5; no clear D. This CDR3 has 14 residues. V lost 8 bases and J lost 5, with 18 bases in between. Germline CDR1 is SGHTA and CDR2 is FQGNSA. CDR3 in DNA: TGTGCCAGCCGCTCCCGAGTTCTATTGGAGACCCAGTACTTC. Translating gives CASRSRVLLETQYF.

This clone was counted many times. The chain joins TRBV5-4 to TRBJ2-7; TRBD2 matches at 8 bases. Germline CDR1 reads SGHNT; CDR2 reads YYREEE (reference sequence). This CDR3 contains 15 residues. After removal of 3 bases from V and 4 bases from J, the junction contained 9 bases not matched to a gene. The CDR3: CASSSPGLDRYEQYF. The CDR3 DNA is TGTGCCAGCAGCTCCCCGGGACTAGACAGGTACGAGCAGTACTTC.

This clone has at least ten counts. The rearrangement uses TRBV7-9 and TRBJ2-1, with TRBD2 matching over 8 bases. This CDR3 contains 16 residues. The V gene's germline CDR1 is SEHNR and CDR2 FQNEAQ (reference sequence). V trimming: 2 bases; J trimming: 8 bases; junction bases outside the gene matches: 11. The CDR3 nucleotides are TGTGCCAGCAGCTTATACGGAGCGGGAGAGGGGGATGAGCAGTTCTTC. Encoded protein: CASSLYGAGEGDEQFF.

This clone was detected many times. This chain joins TRBV12-2 and TRBJ1-1; the table's D call of TRBD1 was not tested on the DNA. TRBV12-2 is designated a pseudogene. This CDR3 has 16 amino acids. The CDR3 spells CASRLEGGGEGTEAFF. The CDR3 nucleotides are TGTGCAAGTCGCTTAGAAGGAGGGGGCGAGGGAACTGAAGCTTTCTTT.

This clone was recorded at least ten times. The chain has TRBV29-1 and TRBJ2-1, with 7 nucleotides matching TRBD1. V was clipped by 2 bases and J by 14 bases; unmatched bases: 9. Germline CDR1 and CDR2: SQVTM and ANQGSEA. CDR3 length: 12 residues. CDR3 nucleotides: TGCAGCGTTGAAACCCCGGGGACAGAAAAGTTCTTC. Protein sequence: CSVETPGTEKFF.

This clone has a count of ten or more. The chain joins TRBV27 to TRBJ1-2, with 8 bases that match TRBD1. With 6 bases clipped from V and 2 bases from J, the junction kept 5 bases outside the gene matches. The CDR3 is 14 amino acids. Germline V gene data show CDR1 as MNHEY and CDR2 as SMNVEV (reference sequence). The CDR3 sequence: CASSPNRGNYGYTF. The CDR3 DNA sequence: TGTGCCAGCAGCCCCAACAGGGGGAACTATGGCTACACCTTC.

This clone was detected many times. The chain employs TRBV7-9 and TRBJ2-5; D might be TRBD2 (5 bases). The CDR3 has 12 residues. The V gene's germline CDR1 is SEHNR and CDR2 FQNEAQ (reference sequence). V was cut by 6 bases and J by 7 bases, with 12 bases left in between. The CDR3 reads CASSGPEGTQYF. CDR3 bases: TGTGCCAGCAGTGGGCCAGAGGGGACCCAGTACTTC. Filled out from reference TRBV7-9 and TRBJ2-5, the complete variable domain reads DTGVSQNPRHKITKRGQNVTFRCDPISEHNRLYWYRQTLGQGPEFLTYFQNEAQLEKSRLLSDRFSAERPKGSFSTLEIQRTEQGDSAMYLCASSGPEGTQYFGPGTRLLVL.

This clone showed up many times. The chain couples TRBV7-8 to TRBJ1-5; a weak D match, TRBD1 (5 bases). Germline loops: CDR1 SGHVS, CDR2 FQNEAQ. The CDR3 is 15 residues long. V was clipped by 5 bases and J by 1 base, with 12 bases between them. The CDR3 is CASSIWGESNQPQHF. DNA for the CDR3: TGTGCCAGCAGCATATGGGGGGAGAGCAATCAGCCCCAGCATTTT.

This clone was counted at least ten times. The chain joins TRBV10-3 to TRBJ1-2, with 8 bases fitting TRBD1. V lost 0 bases to trimming and J lost 4 bases; unmatched junction nucleotides: 7. This CDR3 has 16 residues. The germline V gene encodes CDR1 ENHRY and CDR2 SYGVKD. DNA for the CDR3: TGTGCCATCAGTGAGTCGAGGACAGGGACGTTCTATGGCTACACCTTC. It encodes CAISESRTGTFYGYTF.

This clone was found many times. The chain uses TRBV4-2 and TRBJ2-1, with TRBD2 matching over 14 bases. Germline-derived CDR1 and CDR2 are LGHNA and YNFKEQ. This CDR3 spans 17 amino acids. V gave up 0 bases and J gave up 5 bases; unmatched junction bases: 3. The CDR3 is CASSQDGTSGRNNEQFF. The DNA for the CDR3 is TGTGCCAGCAGCCAAGACGGGACTAGCGGGAGAAACAATGAGCAGTTCTTC.

This clone was seen many times. V usage is TRBV5-1 and J usage is TRBJ1-4; D gene uncertain. Germline V lookup: CDR1 SGHRS, CDR2 YFSETQ. The CDR3 runs 13 residues. The ends were cut back, 0 bases at V and 5 bases at J, with 5 bases in the middle. CDR3 DNA sequence: TGCGCCAGCAGCTTGGGGGCAAATGAAAAACTGTTTTTT. Its translation is CASSLGANEKLFF. The variable domain in full, completed from reference TRBV5-1 and TRBJ1-4, reads KAGVTQTPRYLIKTRGQQVTLSCSPISGHRSVSWYQQTPGQGLQFLFEYFSETQRNKGNFPGRFSGRQFSNSRSEMNVSTLELGDSALYLCASSLGANEKLFFGSGTQLSVL.

This clone has a count of ten or more. This chain joins TRBV5-5 and TRBJ2-1; no clear D gene. Trimming stripped 2 bases from V and 5 bases from J, with 5 bases between. Germline loops: CDR1 SGHKS, CDR2 YYEKEE (reference sequence). This CDR3 has 12 amino acids. CDR3 sequence: CASSFRDNEQFF. As DNA, the CDR3 is TGTGCCAGCAGCTTCCGAGACAATGAGCAGTTCTTC.

This clone was counted many times. This sequence joins TRBV7-2 and TRBJ2-7; 9 positions agree with TRBD2. This CDR3 is 15 amino acids long. Germline V lookup: CDR1 SGHTA, CDR2 FQGNSA. V was clipped by 5 bases and J by 4 bases; unmatched bases: 9. As DNA, the CDR3 is TGTGCCAGCAGCCCTAGCGGGACCCGTTCATACGAGCAGTACTTC. Translation: CASSPSGTRSYEQYF.

This clone was picked up many times. The chain links TRBV4-3 to TRBJ1-4; D unresolved. CDR1 is LGHNA and CDR2 is YSLEER in the germline V gene. Trimming shortened V by 0 bases and J by 8 bases, and 10 bases separated the two germline ends. This CDR3 is 14 amino acids long. The CDR3, as DNA: TGCGCCAGCAGCCAAGATCCGAGCCGGGAAAAACTGTTTTTT. This codes for CASSQDPSREKLFF.

This clone appeared many times. The chain joins TRBV9 to TRBJ2-5, with TRBD2 identical over 12 bases. The V segment lost 4 bases and the J segment 2 bases; nucleotides outside the gene matches: 9. Germline-derived CDR1 and CDR2 are SGDLS and YYNGEE. The CDR3 has 17 residues. The DNA for the CDR3 is TGTGCCAGCAGCCGGACTAGCGGGAATGGGGGGCAAGAGACCCAGTACTTC. Translation: CASSRTSGNGGQETQYF.

This clone has ten or more counts. V gene TRBV27 combines with J gene TRBJ2-7; maybe TRBD2 (5 bases). Germline V gene data show CDR1 as MNHEY and CDR2 as SMNVEV (reference sequence). V shed 9 bases and J shed 8 bases, with 20 bases lying between them. This CDR3 is 13 amino acids long. CDR3 DNA: TGTGCCAGTTCGGGCACTCTACGAGGGAAGCAGTACTTC. It encodes CASSGTLRGKQYF.

This clone was observed many times. The J gene is TRBJ1-2, the V gene TRBV6-5; D ambiguous. V was shortened by 2 bases and J by 4 bases, with 11 bases between the two germline ends. Germline V CDR1 and CDR2: MNHEY, SVGAGI. This CDR3 is built from 14 residues. CDR3 in DNA: TGTGCCAGCAGTTACCTTGGAGGATTCTATGGCTACACCTTC. Its translation: CASSYLGGFYGYTF.